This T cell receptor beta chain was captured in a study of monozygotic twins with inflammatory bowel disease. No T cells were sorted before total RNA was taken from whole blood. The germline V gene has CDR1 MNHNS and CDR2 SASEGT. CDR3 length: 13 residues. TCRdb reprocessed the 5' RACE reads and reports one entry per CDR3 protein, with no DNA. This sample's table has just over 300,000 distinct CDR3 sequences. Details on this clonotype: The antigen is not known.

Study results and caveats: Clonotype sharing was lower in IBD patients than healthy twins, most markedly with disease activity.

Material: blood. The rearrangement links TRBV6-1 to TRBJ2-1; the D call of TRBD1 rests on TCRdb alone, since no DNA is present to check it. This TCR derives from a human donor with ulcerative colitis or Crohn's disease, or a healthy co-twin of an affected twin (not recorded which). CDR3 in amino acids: CASSDRATYEQFF.